These 14 T cell receptor beta chains were sequenced from one sample in a study of identical twins. TCRdb re-called the 5' RACE reads through MiXCR, storing one row per CDR3 protein. This sample has roughly 710,000 distinct CDR3 sequences; approximately 6.1% occur once, and the top ten carry approximately 1.6%. The specimen was naive T cells sorted from blood. All receptors come from a man aged 18 to 30 in good health.

The chain has TRBV10-3 and TRBJ2-3, with TRBD2 matching over 7 bases. V trimming: 7 bases; J trimming: 5 bases; junction bases outside the gene matches: 21. This CDR3 contains 18 residues. Germline lookup yields CDR1 ENHRY and CDR2 SYGVKD. CDR3 nucleotides: TGTGCCATCAATGTAATCGATGAGGGAGGGCCTTTTGGAGATACGCAGTATTTT. Encoded protein: CAINVIDEGGPFGDTQYF.

The V call is TRBV19, the J call TRBJ1-1, with D tentatively TRBD1 (5 bases). CDR3 length: 15 amino acids. Trimming left V 0 bases short and J 6 bases short, with 14 bases between. Germline CDR1 reads LNHDA; CDR2 reads SQIVND (reference sequence). CDR3: CASSIDRKGSPEAFF. The CDR3 nucleotides are TGTGCCAGTAGTATAGATCGGAAGGGGAGCCCTGAAGCTTTCTTT.

This clonotype was counted many times. CDR3: CASSLVRQGTDTQYF. CDR3 in DNA: TGCGCCAGCAGCTTGGTACGTCAGGGGACAGATACGCAGTATTTT. This sequence joins TRBV5-1 and TRBJ2-3; tentative D call: TRBD1 (6 bases). The CDR3 contains 15 residues. Germline V lookup: CDR1 SGHRS, CDR2 YFSETQ. The V gene lost 0 bases and the J gene lost 3 bases, with 11 bases spanning the gap. Full variable domain (outside the CDR3, taken from reference TRBV5-1 and TRBJ2-3): KAGVTQTPRYLIKTRGQQVTLSCSPISGHRSVSWYQQTPGQGLQFLFEYFSETQRNKGNFPGRFSGRQFSNSRSEMNVSTLELGDSALYLCASSLVRQGTDTQYFGPGTRLTVL.

The table lists this clonotype with a few counts. The V and J genes are TRBV6-2 or TRBV6-3 and TRBJ1-1; D uncertain. The CDR3 loop spans 15 amino acids. Trimming took off 6 bases at V and 2 bases at J, with 16 bases between the two ends. The germline V gene has CDR1 MNHEY and CDR2 SVGEGT. CDR3 sequence (DNA): TGTGCCAGCAGAGAGAACTTCAGGCCCAACACTGAAGCTTTCTTT. Translated, it gives CASRENFRPNTEAFF.

This clonotype has just a few counts. The J gene is TRBJ2-1, the V gene TRBV20-1; the match to TRBD2 covers 9 bases. The CDR3 sequence is 15 residues long. J lost 0 bases, V lost 4 bases, and 4 bases had no gene match. Germline values: CDR1 DFQATT, CDR2 SNEGSKA (reference sequence). The CDR3 sequence is CSATSGKSSYNEQFF. The CDR3 nucleotides are TGCAGTGCTACTAGCGGGAAGAGCTCCTACAATGAGCAGTTCTTC.

This clonotype was seen repeatedly, ten times or more. The chain uses TRBV5-1 and TRBJ2-7; 9 nucleotides match TRBD1. The length of the CDR3 is 15 residues. Per the germline V gene, CDR1 is SGHRS and CDR2 is YFSETQ. Trimming cost V 3 bases and J 2 bases; bases outside gene matches: 6. CDR3 in DNA: TGCGCCAGCAGCTCGGGACAGGGCCTCACCTACGAGCAGTACTTC. This translates into CASSSGQGLTYEQYF.

This clonotype occurred a few times. V and J are TRBV6-2 or TRBV6-3 and TRBJ2-2, with D perhaps TRBD2 (6 bases). This CDR3 has 15 residues. V gave up 4 bases and J gave up 0 bases, with 9 bases separating them. Looked up from germline, CDR1 is MNHEY and CDR2 is SVGEGT. The CDR3 nucleotides are TGTGCCAGCAGTTCAGCGGGTCCGAACACCGGGGAGCTGTTTTTT. It specifies CASSSAGPNTGELFF.

The V call is TRBV10-2, the J call TRBJ2-3; D tentatively fits TRBD1 or TRBD2 (5 bases each). The CDR3 loop spans 15 amino acids. Germline CDR1 WSHSY, CDR2 SAAADI. Trimming removed 2 bases from V and 2 bases from J, with 11 bases in between. The CDR3 DNA follows: TGCGCCAGCAGTGAGGGGGTGGGGGACACAGATACGCAGTATTTT. Its translation: CASSEGVGDTDTQYF.

This clonotype showed up many times. This chain links TRBV12-3 or TRBV12-4 with TRBJ2-5; weak D call: TRBD2 (5 bases). CDR3 length: 16 amino acids. V lost 3 bases, J lost 1 base, and 15 bases lay in between. CDR3 region: CASSFYRAAFQETQYF. DNA for the CDR3: TGTGCCAGCAGTTTTTATAGAGCGGCTTTCCAAGAGACCCAGTACTTC.

This clonotype came up a few times. The CDR3 region has the DNA TGTGCCAGCAGCTTAGAAGGACAAAACACAGATACGCAGTATTTT. It is translated as CASSLEGQNTDTQYF. The V gene is TRBV7-6, the J gene TRBJ2-3; maybe TRBD1 (5 bases). Trimming left V 1 base short and J 2 bases short, with 10 bases between. Per the germline V gene, CDR1 is SGHVS and CDR2 is FNYEAQ. This CDR3 is built from 15 residues.

This clonotype was counted only a few times. The chain is built from TRBV24-1 and TRBJ2-2; possible D gene TRBD1, 5 bases. The CDR3 is made up of 16 amino acids. Germline CDR1 reads KGHDR; CDR2 reads SFDVKD. V was shortened by 0 bases and J by 3 bases, with 10 bases between the two germline ends. For the CDR3, the DNA is TGTGCCACCAGTGATTTGAATAGGGGTGACACCGGGGAGCTGTTTTTT. This encodes CATSDLNRGDTGELFF.

V is TRBV7-3 and J is TRBJ2-2; D may match TRBD1 or TRBD2 (5 bases each). The germline V gene has CDR1 SGHTA and CDR2 FQGTGA. The V end lost 1 base, the J end lost 3 bases, and 12 bases lay between the germline ends. The CDR3 loop spans 16 amino acids. CDR3 region: CASSLKPGRDTGELFF. As DNA, the CDR3 is TGTGCCAGCAGCTTAAAACCAGGGAGAGACACCGGGGAGCTGTTTTTT.

This chain links TRBV28 with TRBJ2-5; TRBD2 is a possible D gene (5 bases). Germline CDR1 and CDR2: MDHEN and SYDVKM. The V and J ends lost 1 base and 1 base respectively, with 13 bases between them. The CDR3 is made up of 16 amino acids. CDR3 protein: CASSLYSRGPQETQYF. The CDR3 region has the DNA TGTGCCAGCAGTTTATATAGTCGCGGGCCCCAAGAGACCCAGTACTTC.

This clonotype was seen many times. CDR3 DNA: TGCAGTGCTAGAGAGGCGTCGCGGGGAGTCACCTACGAGCAGTACTTC. Protein sequence: CSAREASRGVTYEQYF. The V call is TRBV20-1, the J call TRBJ2-7; possibly TRBD2 for D (6 bases). CDR3 length equals 16 residues. V lost 0 bases, J lost 2 bases, and 17 bases lay in between. Germline V lookup: CDR1 DFQATT, CDR2 SNEGSKA (reference sequence).